Below, 29 T cell receptor beta chains from the same sample are listed, as sequenced in a study of cytotoxic CD8 clonotypes in ibrutinib-treated CLL (dated by TCRdb to about 2021). Library method: the immunoSEQ multiplex PCR assay. TCRdb mirrors the immuneACCESS table, restricted to in-frame sequences. Some clones are absent from its copies; in checked studies, under half trace to an unresolved V gene, and the reason for the others is unknown. The sample table shows 150,000 to 200,000 clones, and 55% to 85% are seen once. The ten largest clones add up to around an eighth of the sample. The meaning of the sample's time point label: approximately 2 years on ibrutinib. The sequenced sample was PBMCs, obtained after 24 months of ibrutinib treatment. The origin of the receptors is a human donor with chronic lymphocytic leukemia.

This clone has just one count. The chain recombines TRBV4-3 with TRBJ2-2; D is uncertain. V was cut by 1 base and J by 7 bases, with 7 bases left in between. Germline CDR1 is LGHNA and CDR2 is YSLEER. The CDR3 runs 13 residues. The CDR3 spells CASSQAPGGELFF. The CDR3, as DNA: TGCGCCAGCAGCCAAGCCCCAGGCGGGGAGCTGTTTTTT.

In its sample, this clone was seen a few times. The CDR3 nucleotides are TGTGCCAGCAGTACGGACAGGGAGAACACCGGGGAGCTGTTTTTT. The encoded protein is CASSTDRENTGELFF. The gene calls are TRBV27 and TRBJ2-2; 8 positions match TRBD1. V was pared by 5 bases and J by 1 base, with 3 bases of the junction left unmatched. Germline V CDR1 and CDR2: MNHEY, SMNVEV (reference sequence). This CDR3 is 15 amino acids long.

The chain couples TRBV18 to TRBJ1-1; D is perhaps TRBD1 (5 bases). The CDR3 length is 13 residues. Trimming took off 3 bases at V and 3 bases at J, with 8 bases between the two ends. CDR1 KGHSH and CDR2 LQKENI come from the germline V gene. The CDR3 spells CASSPTVDTEAFF. The CDR3 DNA follows: TGTGCCAGCTCACCGACAGTGGACACTGAAGCTTTCTTT. The full variable domain, in which reference TRBV18 and TRBJ1-1 provide the parts outside the CDR3, is NAGVMQNPRHLVRRRGQEARLRCSPMKGHSHVYWYRQLPEEGLKFMVYLQKENIIDESGMPKERFSAEFPKEGPSILRIQQVVRGDSAAYFCASSPTVDTEAFFGQGTRLTVV.

The V call is TRBV6-6, the J call TRBJ2-4, with D tentatively TRBD2 (6 bases). Germline V gene sequence: CDR1 MNHNY, CDR2 SVGAGI (reference sequence). Trimming removed 5 bases from V and 9 bases from J, with 14 bases in between. The CDR3 sequence is 13 residues long. This CDR3 reads CASSGETRIIQYF. The CDR3 DNA reads TGTGCCAGCAGTGGGGAGACTAGAATCATTCAGTACTTC.

The chain employs TRBV7-6 and TRBJ2-7; 10 bases are a match to TRBD2. The germline V gene has CDR1 SGHVS and CDR2 FNYEAQ. Unmatched junction bases numbered 5, after V lost 1 base and J lost 5 bases. CDR3 size: 15 residues. DNA for the CDR3: TGTGCCAGCAGCTTAGAGACAGGACTAGCGGACGAGCAGTACTTC. Encoded protein: CASSLETGLADEQYF. The variable domain in full, completed from reference TRBV7-6 and TRBJ2-7, reads GAGVSQSPRYKVTKRGQDVALRCDPISGHVSLYWYRQALGQGPEFLTYFNYEAQQDKSGLPNDRFSAERPEGSISTLTIQRTEQRDSAMYRCASSLETGLADEQYFGPGTRLTVT.

V usage is TRBV5-1 and J usage is TRBJ2-7; D remains unclear. Trimming took off 6 bases at V and 0 bases at J, with 13 bases between the two ends. CDR1 and CDR2 from the germline V gene are SGHRS and YFSETQ. The CDR3 spans 14 residues. The CDR3 DNA is TGCGCCAGCACCCTCGACTCGTACTCCTACGAGCAGTACTTC. It is translated as CASTLDSYSYEQYF.

The gene calls are TRBV9 and TRBJ2-7; D gene unclear. V was shortened by 3 bases and J by 2 bases, with 9 bases between the two germline ends. Germline V gene sequence: CDR1 SGDLS, CDR2 YYNGEE. This CDR3 has 13 residues. The CDR3 nucleotides read TGTGCCAGCAGCGGACCAAGAGCCTACGAGCAGTACTTC. It yields the protein CASSGPRAYEQYF.

CDR3 DNA sequence: TGTGCCAGCAGCAGGGGACAGGGCAACTATGGCTACACCTTC. Protein: CASSRGQGNYGYTF. J is TRBJ1-2 and V is TRBV5-8, with 9 bases fitting TRBD1. The CDR3 loop spans 14 amino acids. Germline CDR1 and CDR2: SGHTS and YDEGEE. The V and J ends lost 4 bases and 2 bases, in that order; junction bases with no gene match: 3. The full variable domain, completed using reference TRBV5-8 and TRBJ1-2, is EAGVTQSPTHLIKTRGQQATLRCSPISGHTSVYWYQQALGLGLQFLLWYDEGEERNRGNFPPRFSGRQFPNYSSELNVNALELEDSALYLCASSRGQGNYGYTFGSGTRLTVV.

The gene calls are TRBV9 and TRBJ2-3; D is possibly TRBD2 (6 bases). V was clipped by 5 bases and J by 4 bases, with 20 bases between them. The CDR3 sequence is 16 residues long. Per germline, CDR1 SGDLS and CDR2 YYNGEE. As DNA, the CDR3 is TGTGCCAGCAGGGGGGGTGGTAGCCTTTTGCCAGATACGCAGTATTTT. This sequence encodes CASRGGGSLLPDTQYF. The full variable domain, completed using reference TRBV9 and TRBJ2-3, is DSGVTQTPKHLITATGQRVTLRCSPRSGDLSVYWYQQSLDQGLQFLIQYYNGEERAKGNILERFSAQQFPDLHSELNLSSLELGDSALYFCASRGGGSLLPDTQYFGPGTRLTVL.

This clone was seen more than once but under ten times. The V gene is TRBV6-5, the J gene TRBJ2-2, with TRBD2 identical over 13 bases. This CDR3 has 16 amino acids. V dropped 4 bases and J dropped 7; count of bases not matched to a gene: 6. Germline CDR1 is MNHEY and CDR2 is SVGAGI. CDR3 sequence (DNA): TGTGCCAGCAGTTCCGGGACTAGCGGGATTAGCGGGGAGCTGTTTTTT. Translated: CASSSGTSGISGELFF.

This clone was picked up one time. The chain combines TRBV5-1 with TRBJ2-7; 8 bases map to TRBD1. This CDR3 region has 16 residues. Germline V gene sequence: CDR1 SGHRS, CDR2 YFSETQ. After removal of 4 bases from V and 1 base from J, the junction contained 10 bases not matched to a gene. The CDR3 is CASSLQGTGTSYEQYF. The CDR3 DNA follows: TGCGCCAGCAGCCTGCAAGGGACAGGTACTTCCTACGAGCAGTACTTC.

The chain is built from TRBV5-4 and TRBJ2-1; 8 bases fit TRBD1. The CDR3 sequence is 13 residues long. Germline assignment: CDR1 SGHNT and CDR2 YYREEE (reference sequence). Trimming cost V 5 bases and J 5 bases; bases outside gene matches: 3. The CDR3 coding sequence is TGTGCCAGCAGGAGGGACAGGAACAATGAGCAGTTCTTC. This encodes CASRRDRNNEQFF. The variable domain in full, with the rest retrieved from reference TRBV5-4 and TRBJ2-1, is ETGVTQSPTHLIKTRGQQVTLRCSSQSGHNTVSWYQQALGQGPQFIFQYYREEENGRGNFPPRFSGLQFPNYSSELNVNALELDDSALYLCASRRDRNNEQFFGPGTRLTVL.

The CDR3 coding sequence is TGTGCCAGCAGTCCTACTAGCGGGTATTACAATGAGCAGTTCTTC. This codes for CASSPTSGYYNEQFF. This rearrangement joins TRBV7-9 to TRBJ2-1; 9 bases fit TRBD2. This CDR3 region has 15 residues. Germline V CDR1 and CDR2: SEHNR, FQNEAQ (reference sequence). V gave up 6 bases and J gave up 4 bases; unmatched junction bases: 7.

The chain employs TRBV28 and TRBJ1-2; D might be TRBD1 (6 bases). CDR3 length: 11 amino acids. Trimming stripped 4 bases from V and 6 bases from J, with 6 bases between. The germline V gene has CDR1 MDHEN and CDR2 SYDVKM. CDR3 amino acids: CASSYRDGYTF. The DNA of the CDR3 is TGTGCCAGCAGTTACAGGGATGGCTACACCTTC.

This sequence joins TRBV19 and TRBJ1-4; weak D call: TRBD1 (5 bases). Germline-derived CDR1 and CDR2 are LNHDA and SQIVND (reference sequence). The CDR3 covers 15 residues. The V end lost 3 bases, the J end lost 4 bases, and 12 bases lay between the germline ends. The CDR3 coding sequence is TGTGCCAGTAGTATGCTCGGGACGGGTAATGAAAAACTGTTTTTT. This gives the protein CASSMLGTGNEKLFF.

The chain recombines TRBV29-1 with TRBJ2-7; D assignment may be TRBD1 or TRBD2 (5 bases each). The germline CDR1 and CDR2 sequences are SQVTM and ANQGSEA. The CDR3 length is 13 residues. V lost 4 bases and J lost 3, with 13 bases in between. As DNA, the CDR3 is TGCAGCGTTGTGAAAGGGGAGAACTACGAGCAGTACTTC. Protein sequence: CSVVKGENYEQYF.

This clone was observed a handful of times. The gene calls are TRBV19 and TRBJ2-1; no firm D call. The germline CDR1 and CDR2 sequences are LNHDA and SQIVND (reference sequence). V lost 1 base to trimming and J lost 7 bases, with 5 bases between them. This CDR3 spans 12 amino acids. CDR3: CASSIGDNEQFF. The CDR3 nucleotides read TGTGCCAGTAGTATAGGGGATAATGAGCAGTTCTTC.

This clone has only a few counts. J is TRBJ2-7 and V is TRBV5-1; TRBD1 agrees at 9 bases. The CDR3 sequence is 17 residues long. CDR1 and CDR2 (germline): SGHRS, YFSETQ. Trimming cost V 0 bases and J 0 bases; bases outside gene matches: 7. The DNA of the CDR3 is TGCGCCAGCAGCTTGGGGGATGGACAGGGGAGCTCCTACGAGCAGTACTTC. Its translation: CASSLGDGQGSSYEQYF.

The chain combines TRBV6-5 with TRBJ2-5, with D hard to call. Germline CDR1 and CDR2: MNHEY and SVGAGI. The V end lost 6 bases, the J end lost 0 bases, and 8 bases lay between the germline ends. CDR3 length: 13 residues. CDR3 amino acids: CASSRRYQETQYF. The CDR3 coding sequence is TGTGCCAGCAGCAGAAGGTACCAAGAGACCCAGTACTTC.

This chain joins TRBV7-3 and TRBJ2-1; D not certain. This CDR3 region has 13 residues. Germline-derived CDR1 and CDR2 are SGHTA and FQGTGA. The V and J ends lost 3 bases and 4 bases respectively, with 7 bases between them. CDR3 region: CASSFGQYNEQFF. CDR3 sequence (DNA): TGTGCCAGCAGCTTCGGGCAGTACAATGAGCAGTTCTTC.

The V and J genes are TRBV7-6 and TRBJ2-7; 9 bases are shared with TRBD1. Germline CDR1 is SGHVS and CDR2 is FNYEAQ. V lost 2 bases and J lost 5; bases outside the gene matches: 4. This CDR3 has 14 residues. The CDR3 DNA sequence: TGTGCCAGCAGCTTACTGGACAGGGGCCACGAGCAGTACTTC. Protein sequence: CASSLLDRGHEQYF.

This sequence joins TRBV9 and TRBJ2-3, with 7 bases that match TRBD1. The CDR3 sequence is 16 residues long. With V trimmed by 4 bases and J by 2 bases, 10 bases remained unmatched. Germline V gene lookup returns CDR1 SGDLS and CDR2 YYNGEE. The CDR3 is CASSTRQGASTDTQYF. CDR3 sequence (DNA): TGTGCCAGCAGCACTCGACAGGGTGCCTCCACAGATACGCAGTATTTT.

This chain joins TRBV10-3 and TRBJ1-2; no firm D call. The V gene's germline CDR1 is ENHRY and CDR2 SYGVKD. This CDR3 contains 13 residues. Trimming cost V 2 bases and J 4 bases, with 8 bases left between them. The CDR3 bases are TGTGCCATCAGTGAGACGGAGCTCTATGGCTACACCTTC. This translates into CAISETELYGYTF.

CDR3 sequence: CASGSKLASNQPQHF. The CDR3 nucleotides are TGTGCTAGTGGTAGCAAGCTAGCCAGCAATCAGCCCCAGCATTTT. The genes are TRBV12-5 and TRBJ1-5, with D unresolved. The ends were cut back, 5 bases at V and 1 base at J, with 12 bases in the middle. The V gene's germline CDR1 is LGHNT and CDR2 FRNRAP. The CDR3 covers 15 residues.

On this clone: An end of the junction does not agree with germline; a read error may underlie this. The chain carries TRBV2 and TRBJ2-1; 12 bases align to TRBD2. This CDR3 comprises 13 residues. Looked up from germline, CDR1 is SNHLY and CDR2 is FYNNEI. The CDR3 loop reads CATRTSGNNEQFF. CDR3 nucleotides: TGCGCTACAAGGACTAGCGGGAACAATGAGCAGTTCTTC. Full variable domain (remainder filled in from reference TRBV2 and TRBJ2-1): EPEVTQTPSHQVTQMGQEVILRCVPISNHLYFYWYRQILGQKVEFLVSFYNNEISEKSEIFDDQFSVERPDGSNFTLKIRSTKLEDSAMYFCATRTSGNNEQFFGPGTRLTVL.

This chain connects TRBV4-1 to TRBJ1-2, with unresolved D. The CDR3 has 14 residues. Germline V CDR1 and CDR2: MGHRA, YSYEKL. Trimming took off 1 base at V and 5 bases at J, with 11 bases between the two ends. The DNA for the CDR3 is TGCGCCAGCAGCCAAGCCCTGACCGGGTATGGCTACACCTTC. Protein sequence: CASSQALTGYGYTF.

In DNA, the CDR3 is TGTGCCATCAGTGAACACCTCACTGAAGCTTTCTTT. Its protein is CAISEHLTEAFF. V usage is TRBV10-3 and J usage is TRBJ1-1; D ambiguous. Trimming shortened V by 3 bases and J by 4 bases, and 6 bases separated the two germline ends. The germline V gene has CDR1 ENHRY and CDR2 SYGVKD. The CDR3 length is 12 residues.

This chain connects TRBV4-3 to TRBJ2-5, with TRBD2 matching 14 bases. Germline CDR1 is LGHNA and CDR2 is YSLEER. CDR3 length equals 17 residues. V lost 0 bases and J lost 5; bases outside the gene matches: 5. The CDR3 DNA follows: TGCGCCAGCAGCCAAGATGTGGGACTAGCGGGAGAGGAGACCCAGTACTTC. Encoded protein: CASSQDVGLAGEETQYF.

This clone turned up a few times. This sequence joins TRBV10-3 and TRBJ1-1; unclear D gene. CDR3 length: 13 amino acids. The ends were cut back, 6 bases at V and 1 base at J, with 9 bases in the middle. Looked up from germline, CDR1 is ENHRY and CDR2 is SYGVKD. The CDR3 nucleotides are TGTGCCATCAGAAGAACAGAGAACACTGAAGCTTTCTTT. Its protein product is CAIRRTENTEAFF.